This TCR beta chain was sequenced during a study of blood T cell repertoires in COVID-19. Across the study: Nucleic acid was either cDNA or gDNA, and it came from T cells, B-cell-depleted T cells, or PBMCs.

The CDR3 is 15 residues long. V was pared by 2 bases and J by 5 bases, with 13 bases between. Germline lookup yields CDR1 MNHNY and CDR2 SVGAGI (reference sequence). The table came from immunoSEQ multiplex PCR; TCRdb's copy has only in-frame clones and leaves some out. The sample shows about 200,000 clones, approximately 89% of them seen only once. The TCR originated in a woman younger than 45 with acute COVID-19. The chain recombines TRBV6-6 with TRBJ1-5; D may be TRBD1 (5 bases). The sample consisted of PBMCs or T cells enriched from blood (not recorded which). CDR3 loop: CASSYDQDIHQPQHF. The CDR3 DNA reads TGTGCCAGCAGTTACGACCAGGACATTCATCAGCCCCAGCATTTT.